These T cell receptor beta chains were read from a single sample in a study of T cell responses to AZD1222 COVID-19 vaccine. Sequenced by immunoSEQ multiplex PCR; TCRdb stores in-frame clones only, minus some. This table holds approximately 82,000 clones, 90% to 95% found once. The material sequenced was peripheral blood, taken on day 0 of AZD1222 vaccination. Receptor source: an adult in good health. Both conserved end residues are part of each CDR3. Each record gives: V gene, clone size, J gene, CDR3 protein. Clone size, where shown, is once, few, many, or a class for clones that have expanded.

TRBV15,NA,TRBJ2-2,CATSVASTGELFF
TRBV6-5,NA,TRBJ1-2,CASSYSKGYGYTF
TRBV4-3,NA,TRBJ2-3,CASSQVGGAGGTDTQYF
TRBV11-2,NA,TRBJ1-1,CASSLVIDTEAFF
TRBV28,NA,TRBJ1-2,CASSFRGLTGYTF
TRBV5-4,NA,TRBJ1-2,CASSPGSPDYGYTF
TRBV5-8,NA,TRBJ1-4,CASSFRGQGSNEKLFF
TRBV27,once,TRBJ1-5,CASSLWGNQPQHF
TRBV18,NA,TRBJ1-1,CASSPRQTLNTEAFF
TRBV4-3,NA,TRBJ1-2,CASSQVGPHLGDGYTF
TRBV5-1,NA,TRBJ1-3,CASSSSPRRNSGNTIYF
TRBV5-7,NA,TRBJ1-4,CASSLWQSRFNEKLFF
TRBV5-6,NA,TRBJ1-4,CASSGYSGEKLFF
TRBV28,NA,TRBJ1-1,CASSEYRVLTEAFF
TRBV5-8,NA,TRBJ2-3,CASSLAFSTDTQYF
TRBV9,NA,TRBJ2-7,CASSATGYSYEQYF
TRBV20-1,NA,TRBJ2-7,CSASSQYF
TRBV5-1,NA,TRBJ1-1,CASSLDGEWTEAFF
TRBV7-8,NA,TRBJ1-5,CASSPRMGGNQPQHF
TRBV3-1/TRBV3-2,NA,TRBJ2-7,CASSLLGLAGSYEQYF
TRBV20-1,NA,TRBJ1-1,CSASGDRVLNTEAFF
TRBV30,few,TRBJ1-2,CACRSSTYGYTF
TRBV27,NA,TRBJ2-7,CASRNSYEQYF
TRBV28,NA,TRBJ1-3,CASSTDGRERSGNTIYF
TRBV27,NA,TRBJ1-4,CASSLTVQGPQNEKLFF
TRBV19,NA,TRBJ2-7,CASRGLGYEQYF
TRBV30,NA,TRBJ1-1,CAWDKTGEAFF
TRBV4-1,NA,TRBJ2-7,CASSTHGQIKATYEQYF
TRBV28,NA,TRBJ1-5,CASSPRTGVGQPQHF
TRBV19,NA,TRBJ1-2,CASSLAAYYGYTF
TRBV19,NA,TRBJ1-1,CASSIVTGNTEAFF
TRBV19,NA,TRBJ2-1,CPSRIHLSTGGGGEQFF
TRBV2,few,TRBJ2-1,CASSPTPFQNEQFF
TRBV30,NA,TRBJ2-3,CAWSSAPDTQYF
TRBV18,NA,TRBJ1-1,CASSPFGGSGTEAFF
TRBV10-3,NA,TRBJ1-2,CATRAGVVGYGYTF
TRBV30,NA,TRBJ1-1,CAGEQGAGTEAFF
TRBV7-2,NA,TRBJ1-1,CASSDLGPFQAFF
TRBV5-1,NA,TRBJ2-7,CASSNAGGPLTYEQYF
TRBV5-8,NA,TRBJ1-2,CASSEAAGAFYGYTF
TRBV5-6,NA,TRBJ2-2,CASSFQGGELFF
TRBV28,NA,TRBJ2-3,CASSHGQGADTQYF
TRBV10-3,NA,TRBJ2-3,CAISESGQGVADTQYF
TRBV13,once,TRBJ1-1,CASSLEAGRKGTEAFF
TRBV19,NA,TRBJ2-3,CASSIGLAGSTDTQYF
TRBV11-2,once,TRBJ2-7,CASSVGGLLYEQYF
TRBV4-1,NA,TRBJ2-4,CASSQDSVAKNIQYF
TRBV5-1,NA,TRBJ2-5,CASSLGEETQYF
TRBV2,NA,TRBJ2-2,CASSMDSNTGELFF
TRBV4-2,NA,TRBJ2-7,CASSPSGTGSVEQYF
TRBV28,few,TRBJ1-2,CASSYLGERSGYTF